This T cell receptor (beta chain) emerged from a study of blood T cell repertoires in COVID-19. Study-level background: Sites in the United States, Italy and Spain provided acute and convalescent COVID-19 samples. Sample material is recorded as cDNA or gDNA derived from T cells, B-cell-depleted T cells, or PBMCs.

Germline V gene lookup returns CDR1 SGDLS and CDR2 YYNGEE. The CDR3 runs to 17 residues. The J segment lost 0 bases and the V segment lost 0 bases, leaving 6 bases of the junction unmatched. The assay was immunoSEQ multiplex PCR, and TCRdb's table has in-frame clones only and misses some. The data contain roughly 72,000 clones, roughly 88% of them singletons. The clonotype comes from a human donor in a cohort sampled during active COVID-19. Sample: peripheral blood. V and J are TRBV9 and TRBJ2-1; 7 nucleotides match TRBD2. This CDR3 is CASSVGLAVSSYNEQFF. As DNA, the CDR3 is TGTGCCAGCAGCGTAGGGCTAGCGGTGAGCTCCTACAATGAGCAGTTCTTC.